These 9 T cell receptor beta chains were sequenced from one sample in a study of T cell responses to AZD1222 COVID-19 vaccine. This table comes from immunoSEQ multiplex PCR, and its TCRdb copy is limited to in-frame clones, with some not included. In the table there are about 96,000 clones, about nine tenths of which are singletons. Source: peripheral blood, taken on day 0 of AZD1222 vaccination. All receptors come from an adult in good health.

The chain has TRBV6-5 and TRBJ2-7, with 8 bases that match TRBD2. From germline, CDR1 is MNHEY and CDR2 SVGAGI. V dropped 6 bases and J dropped 1; count of bases not matched to a gene: 8. The CDR3 is made up of 15 amino acids. The CDR3 loop reads CASSSTGTSSYEQYF. In DNA, the CDR3 is TGTGCCAGCAGCTCCACCGGGACTAGTTCCTACGAGCAGTACTTC.

This chain uses TRBV27 with TRBJ2-7, with TRBD2 matching over 11 bases. The germline gives CDR1 MNHEY, CDR2 SMNVEV (reference sequence). V lost 7 bases, J lost 3 bases, and 5 bases stayed unmatched. The CDR3 has 14 residues. CDR3 coding DNA: TGTGCCAGCACTGATAGCGGGAGGGACTACGAGCAGTACTTC. Translated: CASTDSGRDYEQYF.

The chain employs TRBV18 and TRBJ1-6; no firm D call. Germline CDR1 is KGHSH and CDR2 is LQKENI. The CDR3 extends over 13 amino acids. V lost 2 bases, J lost 7 bases, and 6 bases lay in between. CDR3 DNA: TGTGCCAGCTCACCAGCGCCCAATTCACCCCTCCACTTT. It yields the protein CASSPAPNSPLHF. The complete variable domain, with remaining parts taken from reference TRBV18 and TRBJ1-6, reads NAGVMQNPRHLVRRRGQEARLRCSPMKGHSHVYWYRQLPEEGLKFMVYLQKENIIDESGMPKERFSAEFPKEGPSILRIQQVVRGDSAAYFCASSPAPNSPLHFGNGTRLTVT.

This clone was detected only once. The J gene is TRBJ2-7, the V gene TRBV7-2; 8 bases agree with TRBD1. Trimming took 1 base from V and 4 from J; bases not matched to a gene: 6. CDR1 is SGHTA and CDR2 is FQGNSA in the germline V gene. This CDR3 region has 15 residues. The CDR3 spells CASSLEGRGPYEQYF. DNA for the CDR3: TGTGCCAGCAGCTTAGAGGGCAGGGGGCCTTACGAGCAGTACTTC. Using reference TRBV7-2 and TRBJ2-7 for the parts outside the CDR3, the full variable domain is GAGVSQSPSNKVTEKGKDVELRCDPISGHTALYWYRQSLGQGLEFLIYFQGNSAPDKSGLPSDRFSAERTGGSVSTLTIQRTQQEDSAVYLCASSLEGRGPYEQYFGPGTRLTVT.

The chain carries TRBV30 and TRBJ1-1; D is ambiguous. There are 13 residues in the CDR3. Deletions cut 7 bases from V and 0 bases from J, with 12 bases between. Germline V gives CDR1 GTSNPN, CDR2 SVGIG (reference sequence). The DNA of the CDR3 is TGTGCCTATTTTAGGCTCATGAACACTGAAGCTTTCTTT. Encoded protein: CAYFRLMNTEAFF.

This chain connects TRBV6-5 to TRBJ2-1; 10 bases agree with TRBD2. The germline V gene has CDR1 MNHEY and CDR2 SVGAGI. The CDR3 is made up of 15 amino acids. Germline trimming cut 6 bases from V and 2 bases from J; bases unmatched to any gene: 4. For the CDR3, the DNA is TGTGCCAGCAGGCCTAGCGGGGGCACCTACAATGAGCAGTTCTTC. Amino acids: CASRPSGGTYNEQFF.

The V call is TRBV19, the J call TRBJ2-7, with TRBD2 matching 10 bases. This CDR3 contains 15 residues. V shed 5 bases, J shed 3 bases, and the junction held 7 bases outside the gene matches. Germline V lookup: CDR1 LNHDA, CDR2 SQIVND (reference sequence). The CDR3 spells CASSFLAGVIYEQYF. CDR3 coding DNA: TGTGCCAGTAGTTTCCTAGCGGGAGTTATCTACGAGCAGTACTTC. The full variable domain, with the rest looked up from reference TRBV19 and TRBJ2-7, is DGGITQSPKYLFRKEGQNVTLSCEQNLNHDAMYWYRQDPGQGLRLIYYSQIVNDFQKGDIAEGYSVSREKKESFPLTVTSAQKNPTAFYLCASSFLAGVIYEQYFGPGTRLTVT.

This chain uses TRBV5-1 with TRBJ2-4; 9 positions match TRBD1. Per germline, CDR1 SGHRS and CDR2 YFSETQ. The CDR3 loop spans 16 amino acids. Trimming removed 0 bases from V and 7 bases from J; junction bases left unmatched: 8. The CDR3 loop is CASSLEVADRGNIQYF. The CDR3 DNA reads as TGCGCCAGCAGCTTGGAGGTGGCGGACAGGGGTAACATTCAGTACTTC.

This chain joins TRBV19 and TRBJ1-3; D gene unclear. In germline, CDR1 is LNHDA, CDR2 SQIVND (reference sequence). V shed 3 bases and J shed 1 base, with 13 bases lying between them. The CDR3 covers 16 residues. The CDR3 protein is CASSMVGGRSGNTIYF. CDR3 in DNA: TGTGCCAGTAGTATGGTGGGCGGACGTTCTGGAAACACCATATATTTT.